The 28 T cell receptor beta chains listed next were all sequenced from one sample in a study of T cells in Graves' hyperthyroidism and ophthalmopathy. RNA transcripts were the template for amplifying TCR beta CDR3 regions. The HTBI primer set drove a first-round RT-PCR of the TCR CDR3. TCRdb re-analysed the multiplex PCR reads in MiXCR, keeping a single row per CDR3 protein. Of more than 500,000 distinct CDR3 sequences in the sample, around 15% were seen once. The sample was blood. These receptors were taken from a woman aged 25 to 45 with Graves' hyperthyroidism.

This clonotype was recorded a few times. This sequence joins TRBV6-5 and TRBJ1-6, with D uncertain. The V end lost 0 bases, the J end lost 5 bases, and 11 bases lay between the germline ends. This CDR3 has 16 residues. Per germline, CDR1 MNHEY and CDR2 SVGAGI. CDR3 sequence: CASSYSNQFNNSPLHF. The CDR3 region has the DNA TGTGCCAGCAGTTACTCGAACCAGTTTAATAATTCACCCCTCCACTTT.

This clonotype appeared a few times. The J gene is TRBJ2-3, the V gene TRBV7-8; D is unclear. Trimming stripped 2 bases from V and 0 bases from J, with 12 bases between. The CDR3 is 16 amino acids. CDR1 and CDR2 (germline): SGHVS, FQNEAQ. The CDR3 loop reads CASSLSLLKSTDTQYF. The CDR3 DNA is TGTGCCAGCAGCTTATCACTCCTAAAAAGCACAGATACGCAGTATTTT.

The chain joins TRBV28 to TRBJ2-3; TRBD1 matches 7 bases. The germline gives CDR1 MDHEN, CDR2 SYDVKM. The CDR3 loop spans 17 amino acids. J gave up 2 bases and V 9 bases, and 17 bases lay outside the gene matches. This CDR3 reads CARSSYGTGTDTDTQYF. The CDR3 bases are TGTGCCAGATCATCCTACGGTACCGGGACAGACACAGATACGCAGTATTTT.

In this sample, this clonotype turned up many times. This chain links TRBV7-9 with TRBJ1-5; D ambiguous. The CDR3 spans 14 residues. Looked up from germline, CDR1 is SEHNR and CDR2 is FQNEAQ (reference sequence). Trimming cost V 5 bases and J 0 bases, with 8 bases left between them. The CDR3 loop is CASSPPSSNQPQHF. The CDR3 DNA reads as TGTGCCAGCAGCCCGCCGAGTAGCAATCAGCCCCAGCATTTT.

This clonotype was seen many times. The chain is built from TRBV7-2 and TRBJ2-7, with D unresolved. V was pared by 0 bases and J by 4 bases, with 4 bases between. Germline values: CDR1 SGHTA, CDR2 FQGNSA. This CDR3 comprises 12 residues. The DNA of the CDR3 is TGTGCCAGCAGCTTAGCAAATTACGAGCAGTACTTC. Protein sequence: CASSLANYEQYF. Drawing the rest from reference TRBV7-2 and TRBJ2-7, the complete variable domain is GAGVSQSPSNKVTEKGKDVELRCDPISGHTALYWYRQSLGQGLEFLIYFQGNSAPDKSGLPSDRFSAERTGGSVSTLTIQRTQQEDSAVYLCASSLANYEQYFGPGTRLTVT.

There are many counts of this clonotype. V is TRBV12-3 or TRBV12-4 and J is TRBJ1-1; 7 nucleotides agree with TRBD1. Trimming removed 3 bases from V and 7 bases from J; junction bases left unmatched: 5. The CDR3 contains 13 residues. The CDR3 spells CASSLGGQFEAFF. The CDR3 DNA sequence: TGTGCCAGCAGTTTGGGGGGACAGTTTGAAGCTTTCTTT.

A few counts support this clonotype. This rearrangement joins TRBV28 to TRBJ1-1; 9 bases are a match to TRBD1. Germline V CDR1 and CDR2: MDHEN, SYDVKM. The CDR3 totals 11 residues. With V trimmed by 3 bases and J by 11 bases, 1 base remained unmatched. The CDR3 DNA sequence: TGTGCCAGCAGTTTCGGACAGGGGGCTTTCTTT. Amino acids: CASSFGQGAFF.

This clonotype has at least ten counts. The V gene is TRBV6-2 or TRBV6-3, the J gene TRBJ2-5, with 14 bases fitting TRBD2. Trimming cost V 9 bases and J 4 bases; bases outside gene matches: 22. Germline CDR1 MNHEY, CDR2 SVGEGT. The CDR3 runs to 20 residues. CDR3 nucleotides: TGTGCCAGTTCTGGGACAGGGCTGAGACTAGCGGGAGGGGTTGGAGAGACCCAGTACTTC. This translates into CASSGTGLRLAGGVGETQYF.

In this sample, this clonotype turned up a few times. This rearrangement joins TRBV27 to TRBJ2-7; TRBD2 agrees at 8 bases. Germline CDR1 reads MNHEY; CDR2 reads SMNVEV (reference sequence). V lost 2 bases and J lost 2; bases outside the gene matches: 5. The CDR3 is 15 amino acids. The CDR3 region is CASSLIAGLTYEQYF. For the CDR3, the DNA is TGTGCCAGCAGTTTAATAGCGGGACTCACCTACGAGCAGTACTTC.

The rearrangement links TRBV12-3 or TRBV12-4 to TRBJ1-6; D is uncertain. The CDR3 is made up of 15 amino acids. Trimming pared 5 bases from V and 7 bases from J, leaving 15 bases between. This CDR3 is CASSKQMGRNSPLHF. CDR3 bases: TGTGCCAGCAGTAAGCAAATGGGAAGAAATTCACCCCTCCACTTT.

This clonotype was found many times. This chain uses TRBV20-1 with TRBJ2-7; 8 nucleotides align to TRBD1. The germline gives CDR1 DFQATT, CDR2 SNEGSKA (reference sequence). The CDR3 extends over 14 amino acids. V trimming: 1 base; J trimming: 3 bases; junction bases outside the gene matches: 5. This CDR3 is CSARGRDRNYEQYF. CDR3 nucleotide sequence: TGCAGTGCTAGAGGTCGGGACAGGAACTACGAGCAGTACTTC.

This clonotype appeared many times. The V and J genes are TRBV27 and TRBJ1-5, with 11 bases fitting TRBD1. CDR1 and CDR2 from the germline V gene are MNHEY and SMNVEV (reference sequence). V lost 6 bases, J lost 1 base, and 5 bases stayed unmatched. The CDR3 contains 16 residues. The CDR3 reads CASRVRDRGSNQPQHF. CDR3 nucleotide sequence: TGTGCCAGCAGGGTCCGGGACAGGGGGAGCAATCAGCCCCAGCATTTT.

This clonotype has just a few counts. V is TRBV5-5 and J is TRBJ2-1, with D possibly TRBD2 on 5 matching bases. V was clipped by 4 bases and J by 0 bases, with 14 bases between them. This CDR3 comprises 16 residues. Germline V gene data show CDR1 as SGHKS and CDR2 as YYEKEE (reference sequence). The DNA of the CDR3 is TGTGCCAGCAGCGCTTCACTAGGAGTCTCCTACAATGAGCAGTTCTTC. It specifies CASSASLGVSYNEQFF. Filled out from reference TRBV5-5 and TRBJ2-1, the complete variable domain reads DAGVTQSPTHLIKTRGQQVTLRCSPISGHKSVSWYQQVLGQGPQFIFQYYEKEERGRGNFPDRFSARQFPNYSSELNVNALLLGDSALYLCASSASLGVSYNEQFFGPGTRLTVL.

This clonotype was observed a few times. The chain is built from TRBV29-1 and TRBJ2-7; D may be TRBD1 (6 bases). This CDR3 contains 11 residues. V lost 6 bases and J lost 2, with 8 bases in between. The germline V gene has CDR1 SQVTM and CDR2 ANQGSEA. The CDR3 DNA reads as TGCAGCGTAAGACAGGCCTACGAGCAGTACTTC. Its translation is CSVRQAYEQYF.

This clonotype was recorded at least ten times. The V and J genes are TRBV10-3 and TRBJ2-1; 11 nucleotides line up with TRBD2. J gave up 9 bases and V 8 bases, and 6 bases lay outside the gene matches. This CDR3 is built from 13 residues. Looked up from germline, CDR1 is ENHRY and CDR2 is SYGVKD. DNA for the CDR3: TGTGCCATCGGGACTAGCGGAGGTGGTGAGCAGTTCTTC. The encoded protein is CAIGTSGGGEQFF.

The chain recombines TRBV9 with TRBJ2-3, with unresolved D. V was shortened by 0 bases and J by 3 bases, with 11 bases between the two germline ends. The CDR3 extends over 15 amino acids. Germline V lookup: CDR1 SGDLS, CDR2 YYNGEE. CDR3 protein: CASSVEGFITDTQYF. DNA of the CDR3: TGTGCCAGCAGCGTAGAAGGGTTCATTACAGATACGCAGTATTTT.

This clonotype was picked up a small number of times. The chain carries TRBV4-3 and TRBJ2-3; TRBD2 aligns across 8 bases. V lost 0 bases and J lost 0; bases outside the gene matches: 5. This CDR3 is 17 amino acids long. Germline V CDR1 and CDR2: LGHNA, YSLEER. CDR3 residues: CASSQEGSGRSTDTQYF. The CDR3 region has the DNA TGCGCCAGCAGCCAAGAAGGGAGCGGGAGAAGCACAGATACGCAGTATTTT.

This clonotype was counted only a few times. This sequence joins TRBV20-1 and TRBJ1-3; D remains unclear. Germline CDR1 reads DFQATT; CDR2 reads SNEGSKA (reference sequence). This CDR3 spans 13 amino acids. The V end lost 5 bases, the J end lost 0 bases, and 8 bases lay between the germline ends. In DNA, the CDR3 is TGCAGTGCTGGCGGTGCCTCTGGAAACACCATATATTTT. This codes for CSAGGASGNTIYF.

This clonotype has ten or more counts. V usage is TRBV13 and J usage is TRBJ2-1, with a possible D match to TRBD2 (6 bases). The CDR3 has 13 residues. Germline assignment: CDR1 PRHDT and CDR2 FYEKMQ (reference sequence). With 9 bases removed from V and 4 bases from J, the gap between germline ends came to 13 bases. This CDR3 reads CASREFPYNEQFF. CDR3 in DNA: TGTGCCAGTCGGGAGTTTCCTTACAATGAGCAGTTCTTC.

The V call is TRBV4-2, the J call TRBJ2-5; possibly TRBD1 for D (5 bases). Germline V gene lookup returns CDR1 LGHNA and CDR2 YNFKEQ. The length of the CDR3 is 16 residues. V was pared by 1 base and J by 6 bases, with 18 bases between. In DNA, the CDR3 is TGTGCCAGCAGCCAAGTGACGACAGACGCCCTCCAGACCCAGTACTTC. Amino acid sequence: CASSQVTTDALQTQYF.

The V gene is TRBV20-1, the J gene TRBJ1-5; no reliable D call. This CDR3 region has 15 residues. Germline V gene sequence: CDR1 DFQATT, CDR2 SNEGSKA (reference sequence). V dropped 6 bases and J dropped 0 bases, with 15 bases sitting between them. The CDR3 sequence is CSAPQSPYSNQPQHF. The CDR3, as DNA: TGCAGTGCCCCCCAGAGTCCTTATAGCAATCAGCCCCAGCATTTT.

In this sample, this clonotype turned up a few times. The chain employs TRBV18 and TRBJ2-7; 8 bases fit TRBD1. V was clipped by 3 bases and J by 3 bases; unmatched bases: 10. The CDR3 extends over 16 amino acids. Per germline, CDR1 KGHSH and CDR2 LQKENI. CDR3 in amino acids: CASSPRDRSSIYEQYF. As DNA, the CDR3 is TGTGCCAGCTCACCCCGGGACAGGTCGAGTATCTACGAGCAGTACTTC.

This rearrangement joins TRBV7-3 to TRBJ2-5, with TRBD1 matching 8 bases. V shed 3 bases, J shed 5 bases, and the junction held 8 bases outside the gene matches. The CDR3 contains 15 residues. CDR1 is SGHTA and CDR2 is FQGTGA in the germline V gene. Written as DNA, the CDR3 is TGTGCCAGCAGCTTTAGTTCAGGGGGCCTGGAGACCCAGTACTTC. This sequence encodes CASSFSSGGLETQYF.

This clonotype was detected ten times or more. This chain's CDR3 is CASSFYHASFTYNEQFF. Written as DNA, the CDR3 is TGTGCCAGCAGTTTTTACCACGCTAGCTTCACCTACAATGAGCAGTTCTTC. The V gene is TRBV12-3 or TRBV12-4, the J gene TRBJ2-1; the D gene is possibly TRBD2 (5 bases). The V end was cut by 3 bases, the J end by 2 bases, with 17 bases between. The CDR3 has 17 amino acids.

V is TRBV7-8 and J is TRBJ2-7, with 8 bases fitting TRBD1. Trimming cost V 5 bases and J 5 bases; bases outside gene matches: 17. This CDR3 spans 17 amino acids. From germline, CDR1 is SGHVS and CDR2 FQNEAQ. Here the CDR3 DNA reads TGTGCCAGCAGCCTCCTTCGGTGGCAGGGGGCTTTCAACGAGCAGTACTTC. This gives the protein CASSLLRWQGAFNEQYF.

This chain joins TRBV6-1 and TRBJ2-1, with 7 bases fitting TRBD2. Germline-derived CDR1 and CDR2 are MNHNS and SASEGT. The CDR3 consists of 13 residues. V shed 8 bases, J shed 4 bases, and the junction held 5 bases outside the gene matches. CDR3: CASGGGFYNEQFF. CDR3 in DNA: TGTGCCAGCGGGGGGGGTTTTTACAATGAGCAGTTCTTC.

About this clonotype itself: A much bigger clone sits one base away, suggesting this may be a read error. The CDR3 DNA is TGCAGTGCTAGAGCGGGTTACCACGAGCAGTACTTC. This codes for CSARAGYHEQYF. This chain connects TRBV20-1 to TRBJ2-7; D is undetermined. The V and J ends lost 1 base and 5 bases respectively, with 9 bases between them. CDR1 DFQATT and CDR2 SNEGSKA come from the germline V gene (reference sequence). This CDR3 comprises 12 residues.

J is TRBJ2-1 and V is TRBV29-1; 8 bases fit TRBD2. Germline values: CDR1 SQVTM, CDR2 ANQGSEA. This CDR3 has 14 amino acids. Germline trimming cut 2 bases from V and 4 bases from J; bases unmatched to any gene: 4. Here the CDR3 DNA reads TGCAGCGTTGAACCTCTAGCGGGTTACAATGAGCAGTTCTTC. Translating gives CSVEPLAGYNEQFF.